This T cell receptor beta chain stems from a study of human T cells and chemical hapten exposure. Time point in this sample: patch test 3, about 24 weeks after DPC sensitization. The treatment was: therapeutic diphenylcyclopropenone sensitization with weekly scalp DPC. From the RACE reads, TCRdb called clonotypes with MiXCR, one entry per CDR3 protein. The table records roughly 100,000 distinct CDR3 sequences, 34% of them present only once. The receptor comes from a man aged 35 to 55 with alopecia areata. Some clones in this sample may be carry-over from other donors' samples. Sequenced material: whole blood, taken in connection with sensitization to the hapten diphenylcyclopropenone (DPC).

The CDR3 region is CASSLGLAHEQFF. In DNA form, the CDR3 reads TGTGCCAGCAGCTTAGGACTAGCCCATGAGCAGTTCTTC. The chain links TRBV7-9 to TRBJ2-1, with 7 positions matching TRBD2. This CDR3 region has 13 residues. With V trimmed by 1 base and J by 8 bases, 2 bases remained unmatched. Looked up from germline, CDR1 is SEHNR and CDR2 is FQNEAQ (reference sequence).